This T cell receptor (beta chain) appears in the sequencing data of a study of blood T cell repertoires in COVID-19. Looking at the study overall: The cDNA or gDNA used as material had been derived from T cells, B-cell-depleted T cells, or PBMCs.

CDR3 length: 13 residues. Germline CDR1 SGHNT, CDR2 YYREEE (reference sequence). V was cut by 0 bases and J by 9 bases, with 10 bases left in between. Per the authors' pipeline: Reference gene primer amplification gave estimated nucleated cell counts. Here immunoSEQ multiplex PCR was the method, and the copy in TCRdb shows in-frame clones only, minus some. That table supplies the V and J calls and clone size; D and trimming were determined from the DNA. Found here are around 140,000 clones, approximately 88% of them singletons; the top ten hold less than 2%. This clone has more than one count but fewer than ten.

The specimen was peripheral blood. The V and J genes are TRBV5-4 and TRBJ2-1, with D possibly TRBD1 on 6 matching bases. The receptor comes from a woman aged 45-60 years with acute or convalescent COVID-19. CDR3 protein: CASSLDRVGEQFF. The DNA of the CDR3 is TGTGCCAGCAGCTTGGACAGGGTGGGTGAGCAGTTCTTC.